The 6 T cell receptor beta chains below were found in one sample sequenced in a study of pediatric ulcerative colitis. The protocol was immunoSEQ multiplex PCR, while the TCRdb copy is restricted to in-frame clones and leaves out a portion. This table has 30,000 to 40,000 clones, roughly 70% appearing once. The rectum was sampled with one to two pinch biopsies at colonoscopy. Sequenced input: gut tissue. The receptor source for this set is a boy between 10 and 17 years old with severe ulcerative colitis.

The chain recombines TRBV11-2 with TRBJ1-1; D gene unclear. The CDR3 has 12 residues. V was clipped by 5 bases and J by 7 bases, with 11 bases between them. Germline V gene sequence: CDR1 SGHAT, CDR2 FQNNGV. CDR3 loop: CASSPRWNEAFF. The CDR3 coding sequence is TGTGCCAGCAGCCCCCGGTGGAATGAAGCTTTCTTT.

The rearrangement uses TRBV5-4 and TRBJ2-2, with D maybe TRBD1 (6 bases). CDR3 length equals 16 residues. CDR1 and CDR2 (germline): SGHNT, YYREEE (reference sequence). Trimming cost V 0 bases and J 0 bases, with 9 bases left between them. The chain's CDR3 is CASSLEQGPNTGELFF. DNA for the CDR3: TGTGCCAGCAGCTTGGAACAGGGTCCGAACACCGGGGAGCTGTTTTTT. Drawing the rest from reference TRBV5-4 and TRBJ2-2, the complete variable domain is ETGVTQSPTHLIKTRGQQVTLRCSSQSGHNTVSWYQQALGQGPQFIFQYYREEENGRGNFPPRFSGLQFPNYSSELNVNALELDDSALYLCASSLEQGPNTGELFFGEGSRLTVL.

This clone has a handful of counts. The V call is TRBV7-2, the J call TRBJ2-2; D gene unclear. Germline values: CDR1 SGHTA, CDR2 FQGNSA. The CDR3 has 13 amino acids. Trimming took off 4 bases at V and 5 bases at J, with 8 bases between the two ends. The CDR3 sequence: CASSSGWTGELFF. The CDR3, as DNA: TGTGCCAGCAGCTCTGGCTGGACCGGGGAGCTGTTTTTT.

The chain uses TRBV7-2 and TRBJ2-5; D tentatively reads TRBD1 or TRBD2 (5 bases each). The CDR3 sequence is 15 residues long. Trimming removed 1 base from V and 1 base from J, with 10 bases in between. Germline CDR1 and CDR2: SGHTA and FQGNSA. This CDR3 is CASSLVSGAQETQYF. The CDR3 nucleotides read TGTGCCAGCAGCTTAGTTTCCGGGGCCCAAGAGACCCAGTACTTC.

The V and J genes are TRBV28 and TRBJ2-5; D remains unclear. Germline V gene data show CDR1 as MDHEN and CDR2 as SYDVKM. V shed 2 bases and J shed 0 bases, with 10 bases lying between them. The CDR3 has 15 amino acids. The CDR3 is CASSLGSKYQETQYF. The CDR3 nucleotides read TGTGCCAGCAGTTTAGGCTCTAAGTACCAAGAGACCCAGTACTTC.

The chain combines TRBV4-1 with TRBJ1-2, with 7 bases matching TRBD1. The J segment lost 7 bases and the V segment lost 0 bases, leaving 8 bases of the junction unmatched. This CDR3 has 15 amino acids. Germline lookup yields CDR1 MGHRA and CDR2 YSYEKL. The DNA of the CDR3 is TGCGCCAGCAGCCAAGAAAGACAGGGATGGGGTGGCTACACCTTC. Its protein product is CASSQERQGWGGYTF.